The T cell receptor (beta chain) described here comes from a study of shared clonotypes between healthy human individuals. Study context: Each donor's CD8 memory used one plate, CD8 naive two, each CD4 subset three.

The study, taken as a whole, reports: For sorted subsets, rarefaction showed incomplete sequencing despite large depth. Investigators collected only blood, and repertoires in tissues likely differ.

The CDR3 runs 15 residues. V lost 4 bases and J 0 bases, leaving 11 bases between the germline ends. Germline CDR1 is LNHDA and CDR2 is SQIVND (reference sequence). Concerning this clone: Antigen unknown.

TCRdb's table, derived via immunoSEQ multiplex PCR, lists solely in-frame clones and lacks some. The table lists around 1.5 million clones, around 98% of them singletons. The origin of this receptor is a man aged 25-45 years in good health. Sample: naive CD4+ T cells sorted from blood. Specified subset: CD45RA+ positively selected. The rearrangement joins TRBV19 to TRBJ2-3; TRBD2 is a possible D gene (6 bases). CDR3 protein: CASSNGLTSTDTQYF. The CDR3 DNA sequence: TGTGCCAGTAGTAATGGACTAACTAGCACAGATACGCAGTATTTT. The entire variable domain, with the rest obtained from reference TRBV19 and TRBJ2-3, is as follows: DGGITQSPKYLFRKEGQNVTLSCEQNLNHDAMYWYRQDPGQGLRLIYYSQIVNDFQKGDIAEGYSVSREKKESFPLTVTSAQKNPTAFYLCASSNGLTSTDTQYFGPGTRLTVL.